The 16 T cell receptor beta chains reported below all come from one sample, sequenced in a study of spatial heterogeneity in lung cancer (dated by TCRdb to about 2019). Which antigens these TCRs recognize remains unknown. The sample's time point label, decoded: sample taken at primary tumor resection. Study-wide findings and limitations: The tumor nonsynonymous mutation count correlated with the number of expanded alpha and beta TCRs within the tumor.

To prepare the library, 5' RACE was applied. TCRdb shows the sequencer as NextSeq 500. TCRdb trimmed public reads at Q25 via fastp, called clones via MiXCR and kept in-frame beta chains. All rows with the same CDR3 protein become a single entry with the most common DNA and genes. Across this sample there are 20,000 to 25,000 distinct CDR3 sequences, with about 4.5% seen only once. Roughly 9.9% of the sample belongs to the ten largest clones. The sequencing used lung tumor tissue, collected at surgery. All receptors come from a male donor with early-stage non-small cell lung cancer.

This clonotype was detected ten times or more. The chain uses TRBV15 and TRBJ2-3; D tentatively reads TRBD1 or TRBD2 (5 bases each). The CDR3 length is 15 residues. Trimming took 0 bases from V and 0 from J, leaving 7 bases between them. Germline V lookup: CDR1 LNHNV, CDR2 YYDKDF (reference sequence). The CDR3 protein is CATSRDRGSTDTQYF. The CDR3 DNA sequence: TGTGCCACCAGCAGAGATCGGGGCAGCACAGATACGCAGTATTTT.

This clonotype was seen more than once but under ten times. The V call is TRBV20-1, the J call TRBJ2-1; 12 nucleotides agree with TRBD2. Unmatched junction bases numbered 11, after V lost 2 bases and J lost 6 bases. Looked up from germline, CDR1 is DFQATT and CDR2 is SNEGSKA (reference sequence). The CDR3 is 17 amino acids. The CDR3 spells CSARPPPRLAGANEQFF. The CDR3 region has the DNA TGCAGTGCTAGACCGCCGCCGAGACTAGCGGGGGCCAATGAGCAGTTCTTC.

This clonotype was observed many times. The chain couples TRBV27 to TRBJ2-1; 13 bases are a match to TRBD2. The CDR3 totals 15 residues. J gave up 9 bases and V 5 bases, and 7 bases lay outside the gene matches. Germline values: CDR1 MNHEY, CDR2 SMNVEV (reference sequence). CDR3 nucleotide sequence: TGTGCCAGCAGTGGGACTAGCGGGGCTGAGGGTGAGCAGTTCTTC. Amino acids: CASSGTSGAEGEQFF.

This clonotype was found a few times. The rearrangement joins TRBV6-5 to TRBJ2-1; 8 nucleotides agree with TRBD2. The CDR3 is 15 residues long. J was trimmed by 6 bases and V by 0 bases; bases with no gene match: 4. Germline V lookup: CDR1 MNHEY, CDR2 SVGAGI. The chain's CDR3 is CASSYSRGGRNEQFF. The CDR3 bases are TGTGCCAGCAGTTACTCCCGGGGGGGCCGCAATGAGCAGTTCTTC.

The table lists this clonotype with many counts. The CDR3 nucleotides are TGTGCCAGCAGCCCTAAAGGGGGGACGGCGTATTTT. Translating gives CASSPKGGTAYF. This sequence joins TRBV5-4 and TRBJ2-3; D might be TRBD1 or TRBD2, each matching 6 bases. V dropped 4 bases and J dropped 14 bases, with 17 bases sitting between them. The CDR3 totals 12 residues. Germline CDR1 SGHNT, CDR2 YYREEE (reference sequence).

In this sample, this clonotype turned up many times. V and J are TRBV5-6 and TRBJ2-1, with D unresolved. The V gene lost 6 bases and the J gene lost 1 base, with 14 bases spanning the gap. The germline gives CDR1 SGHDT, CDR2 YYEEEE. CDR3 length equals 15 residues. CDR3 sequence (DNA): TGTGCCAGCACCGGTCTAGGGCGGTCCTACAATGAGCAGTTCTTC. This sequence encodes CASTGLGRSYNEQFF. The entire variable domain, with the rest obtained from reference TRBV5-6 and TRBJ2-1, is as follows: DAGVTQSPTHLIKTRGQQVTLRCSPKSGHDTVSWYQQALGQGPQFIFQYYEEEERQRGNFPDRFSGHQFPNYSSELNVNALLLGDSALYLCASTGLGRSYNEQFFGPGTRLTVL.

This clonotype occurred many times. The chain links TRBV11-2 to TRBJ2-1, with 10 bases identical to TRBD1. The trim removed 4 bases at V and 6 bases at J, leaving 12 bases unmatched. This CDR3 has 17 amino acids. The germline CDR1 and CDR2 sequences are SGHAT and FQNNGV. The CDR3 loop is CASSSLSGTGASNEQFF. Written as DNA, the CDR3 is TGTGCCAGCAGCTCCCTGTCCGGGACAGGGGCAAGCAATGAGCAGTTCTTC. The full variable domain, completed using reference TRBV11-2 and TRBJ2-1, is EAGVAQSPRYKIIEKRQSVAFWCNPISGHATLYWYQQILGQGPKLLIQFQNNGVVDDSQLPKDRFSAERLKGVDSTLKIQPAKLEDSAVYLCASSSLSGTGASNEQFFGPGTRLTVL.

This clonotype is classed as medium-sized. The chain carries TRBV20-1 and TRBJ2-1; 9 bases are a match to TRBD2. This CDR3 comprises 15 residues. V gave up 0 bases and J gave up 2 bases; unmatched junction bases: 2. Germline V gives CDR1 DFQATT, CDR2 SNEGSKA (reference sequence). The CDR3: CSAREREGTYNEQFF. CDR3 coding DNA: TGCAGTGCTAGAGAGCGGGAGGGTACCTACAATGAGCAGTTCTTC.

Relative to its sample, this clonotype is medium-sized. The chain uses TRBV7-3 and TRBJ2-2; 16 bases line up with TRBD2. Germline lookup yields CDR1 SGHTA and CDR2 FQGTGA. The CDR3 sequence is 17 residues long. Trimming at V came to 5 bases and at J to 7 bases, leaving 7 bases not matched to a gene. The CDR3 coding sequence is TGTGCCAGCAGCCAACAGGGACTAGCGGGAGGGTACGGGGAGCTGTTTTTT. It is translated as CASSQQGLAGGYGELFF.

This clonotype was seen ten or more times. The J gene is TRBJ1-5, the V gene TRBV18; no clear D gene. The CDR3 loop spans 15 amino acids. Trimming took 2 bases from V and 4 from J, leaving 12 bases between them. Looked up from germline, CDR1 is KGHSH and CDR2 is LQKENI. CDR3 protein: CASSPGTVINQPQHF. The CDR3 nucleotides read TGTGCCAGCTCACCAGGCACAGTAATTAATCAGCCCCAGCATTTT.

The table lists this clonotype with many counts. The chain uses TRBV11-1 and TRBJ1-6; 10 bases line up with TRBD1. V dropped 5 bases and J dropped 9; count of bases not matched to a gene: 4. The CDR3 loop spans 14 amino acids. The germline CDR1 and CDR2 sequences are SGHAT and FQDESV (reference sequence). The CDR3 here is CASSPTGGTSPLHF. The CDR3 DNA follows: TGTGCCAGCAGCCCGACAGGGGGCACTTCACCCCTCCACTTT.

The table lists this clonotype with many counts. As DNA, the CDR3 is TGTGCCACTTCACAGGGGAATACTGGAAACACCATATATTTT. Its translation is CATSQGNTGNTIYF. The chain has TRBV24-1 and TRBJ1-3, with 7 bases fitting TRBD1. CDR3 size: 14 residues. Per germline, CDR1 KGHDR and CDR2 SFDVKD. The V gene end was trimmed by 10 bases and the J gene end by 2 bases; junction bases not matched to a gene: 7.

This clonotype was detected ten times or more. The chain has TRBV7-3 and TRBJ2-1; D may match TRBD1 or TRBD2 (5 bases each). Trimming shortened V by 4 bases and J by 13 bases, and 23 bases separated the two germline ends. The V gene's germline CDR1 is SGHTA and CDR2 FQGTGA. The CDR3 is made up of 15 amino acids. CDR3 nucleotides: TGTGCCAGCAGCTCTGGACAACCGGGCACCGGGGAACAGTTCTTC. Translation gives CASSSGQPGTGEQFF.

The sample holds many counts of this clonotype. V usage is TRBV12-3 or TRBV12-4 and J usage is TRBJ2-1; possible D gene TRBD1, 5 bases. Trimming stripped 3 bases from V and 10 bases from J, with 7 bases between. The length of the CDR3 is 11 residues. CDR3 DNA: TGTGCCAGCAGTTTTGGGGCGGAGCAGTTCTTC. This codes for CASSFGAEQFF.

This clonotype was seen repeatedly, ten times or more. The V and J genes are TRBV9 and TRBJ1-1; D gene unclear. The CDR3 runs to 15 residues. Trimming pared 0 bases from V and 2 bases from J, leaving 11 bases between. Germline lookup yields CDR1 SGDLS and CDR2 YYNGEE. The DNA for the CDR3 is TGTGCCAGCAGCGTAGAGCCCAGCAGAAACACTGAAGCTTTCTTT. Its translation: CASSVEPSRNTEAFF.

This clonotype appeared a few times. The DNA of the CDR3 is TGTGCCAGCAGTTACCCTGTGGCCACAGATACGCAGTATTTT. It translates to CASSYPVATDTQYF. The chain uses TRBV6-2 or TRBV6-3 and TRBJ2-3; D not resolved. The CDR3 has 14 amino acids. Germline values: CDR1 MNHEY, CDR2 SVGEGT. V was pared by 2 bases and J by 2 bases, with 8 bases between.